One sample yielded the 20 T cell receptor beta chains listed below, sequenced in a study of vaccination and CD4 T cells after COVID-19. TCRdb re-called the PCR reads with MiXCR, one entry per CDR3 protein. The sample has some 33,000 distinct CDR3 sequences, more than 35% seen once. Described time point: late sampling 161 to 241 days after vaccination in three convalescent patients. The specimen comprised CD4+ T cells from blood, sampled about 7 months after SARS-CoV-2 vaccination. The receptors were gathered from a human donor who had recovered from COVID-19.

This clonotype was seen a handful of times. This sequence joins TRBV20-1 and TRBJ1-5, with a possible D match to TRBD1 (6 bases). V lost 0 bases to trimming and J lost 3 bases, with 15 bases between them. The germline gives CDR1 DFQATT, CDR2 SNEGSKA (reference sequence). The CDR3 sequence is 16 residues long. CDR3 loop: CSARDRTGPFNQPQHF. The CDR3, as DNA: TGCAGTGCTAGAGATAGAACAGGGCCATTCAATCAGCCCCAGCATTTT.

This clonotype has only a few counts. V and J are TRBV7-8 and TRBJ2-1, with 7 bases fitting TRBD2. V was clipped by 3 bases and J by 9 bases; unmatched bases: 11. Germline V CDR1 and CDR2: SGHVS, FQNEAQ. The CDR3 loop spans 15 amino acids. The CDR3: CASSFGAGVGSEQFF. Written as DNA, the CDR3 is TGTGCCAGCAGCTTCGGGGCGGGAGTAGGTTCTGAGCAGTTCTTC.

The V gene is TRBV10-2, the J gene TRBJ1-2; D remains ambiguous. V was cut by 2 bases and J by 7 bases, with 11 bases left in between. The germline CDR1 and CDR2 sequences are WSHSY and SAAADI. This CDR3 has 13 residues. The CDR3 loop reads CASSELADRGYTF. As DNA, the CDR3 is TGCGCCAGCAGTGAGCTGGCAGATCGTGGCTACACCTTC.

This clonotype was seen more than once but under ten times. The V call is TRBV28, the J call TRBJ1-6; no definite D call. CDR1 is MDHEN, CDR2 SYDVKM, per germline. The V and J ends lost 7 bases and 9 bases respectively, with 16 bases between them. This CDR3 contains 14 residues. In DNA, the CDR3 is TGTGCCAGCACCGTATTAGGAAAAGGTTCACCCCTCCACTTT. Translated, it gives CASTVLGKGSPLHF.

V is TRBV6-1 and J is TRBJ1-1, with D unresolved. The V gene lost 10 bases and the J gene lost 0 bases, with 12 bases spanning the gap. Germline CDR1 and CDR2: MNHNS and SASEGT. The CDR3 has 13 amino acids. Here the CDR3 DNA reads TGTGCCACCTTACAGTCTCTGAACACTGAAGCTTTCTTT. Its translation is CATLQSLNTEAFF.

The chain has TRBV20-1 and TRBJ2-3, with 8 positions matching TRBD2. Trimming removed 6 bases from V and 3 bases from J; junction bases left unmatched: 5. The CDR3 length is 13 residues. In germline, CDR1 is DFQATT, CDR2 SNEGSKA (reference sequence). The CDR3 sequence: CSAERGRTDTQYF. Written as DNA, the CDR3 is TGCAGTGCCGAGCGGGGGCGGACAGATACGCAGTATTTT.

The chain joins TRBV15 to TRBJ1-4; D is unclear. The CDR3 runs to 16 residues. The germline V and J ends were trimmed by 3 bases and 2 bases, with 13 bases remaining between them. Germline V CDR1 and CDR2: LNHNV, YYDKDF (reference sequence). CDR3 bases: TGTGCCACCAGCAGTAGGTTGGGTTTCACTAATGAAAAACTGTTTTTT. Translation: CATSSRLGFTNEKLFF.

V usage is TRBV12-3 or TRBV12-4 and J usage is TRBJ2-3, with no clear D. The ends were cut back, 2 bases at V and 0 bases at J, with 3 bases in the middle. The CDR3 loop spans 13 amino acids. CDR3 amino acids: CASSLLSTDTQYF. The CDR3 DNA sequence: TGTGCCAGCAGTTTACTGAGCACAGATACGCAGTATTTT.

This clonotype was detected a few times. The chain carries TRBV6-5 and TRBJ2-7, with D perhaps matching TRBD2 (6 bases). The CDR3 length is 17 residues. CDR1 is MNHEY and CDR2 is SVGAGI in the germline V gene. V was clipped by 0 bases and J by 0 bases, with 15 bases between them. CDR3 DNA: TGTGCCAGCAGTTACTCCGCGGCTAGCGCGACCTCCTACGAGCAGTACTTC. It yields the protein CASSYSAASATSYEQYF.

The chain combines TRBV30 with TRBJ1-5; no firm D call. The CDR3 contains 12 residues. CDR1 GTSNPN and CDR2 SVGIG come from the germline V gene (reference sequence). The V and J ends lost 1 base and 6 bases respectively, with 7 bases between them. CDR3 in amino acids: CAWSALGQPQHF. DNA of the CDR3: TGTGCCTGGAGTGCCCTCGGTCAGCCCCAGCATTTT.

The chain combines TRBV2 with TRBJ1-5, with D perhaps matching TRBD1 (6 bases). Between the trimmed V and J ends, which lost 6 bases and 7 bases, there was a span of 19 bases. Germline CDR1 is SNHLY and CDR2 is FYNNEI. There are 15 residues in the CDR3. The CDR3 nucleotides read TGTGCCAGCAGGGATTCGGGGGCGACGGAGCAGCCCCAGCATTTT. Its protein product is CASRDSGATEQPQHF.

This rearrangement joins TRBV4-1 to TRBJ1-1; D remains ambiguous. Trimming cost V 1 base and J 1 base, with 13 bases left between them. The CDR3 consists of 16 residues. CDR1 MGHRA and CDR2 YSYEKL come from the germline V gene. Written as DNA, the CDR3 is TGCGCCAGCAGCCAAGTTTTCGACCGTCGGAACACTGAAGCTTTCTTT. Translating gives CASSQVFDRRNTEAFF.

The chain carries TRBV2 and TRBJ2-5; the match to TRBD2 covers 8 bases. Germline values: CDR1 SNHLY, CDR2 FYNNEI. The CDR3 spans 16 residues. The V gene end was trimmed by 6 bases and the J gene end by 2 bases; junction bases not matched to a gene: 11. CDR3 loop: CASSGRGGLVQETQYF. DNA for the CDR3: TGTGCCAGCAGCGGTCGGGGGGGGCTGGTACAAGAGACCCAGTACTTC.

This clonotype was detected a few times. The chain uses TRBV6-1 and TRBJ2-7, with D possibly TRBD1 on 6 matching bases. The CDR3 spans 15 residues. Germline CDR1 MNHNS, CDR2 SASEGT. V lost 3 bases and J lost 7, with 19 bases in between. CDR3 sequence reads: CASSDPWGRVGEQYF. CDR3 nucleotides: TGTGCCAGCAGTGATCCCTGGGGGCGAGTGGGAGAGCAGTACTTC.

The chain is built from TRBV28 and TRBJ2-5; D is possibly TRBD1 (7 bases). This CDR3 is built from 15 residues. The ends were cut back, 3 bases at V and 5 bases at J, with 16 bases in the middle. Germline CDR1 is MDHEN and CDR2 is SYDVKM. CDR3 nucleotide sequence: TGTGCCAGCAGTTTTCGGCAGGGGGGTTCGGAGACCCAGTACTTC. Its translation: CASSFRQGGSETQYF.

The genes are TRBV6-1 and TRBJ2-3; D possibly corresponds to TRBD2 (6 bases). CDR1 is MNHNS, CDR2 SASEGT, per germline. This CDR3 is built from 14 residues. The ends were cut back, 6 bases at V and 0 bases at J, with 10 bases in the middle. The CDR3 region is CASRGTPSTDTQYF. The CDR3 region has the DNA TGTGCCAGCAGAGGGACTCCTAGCACAGATACGCAGTATTTT.

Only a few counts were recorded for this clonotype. The CDR3 spells CASRPPGGADEQYF. The CDR3, as DNA: TGTGCCAGCAGGCCTCCAGGGGGCGCGGATGAGCAGTACTTC. The chain recombines TRBV28 with TRBJ2-7; 8 bases line up with TRBD1. This CDR3 is built from 14 residues. J was trimmed by 7 bases and V by 6 bases; bases with no gene match: 11. From germline, CDR1 is MDHEN and CDR2 SYDVKM.

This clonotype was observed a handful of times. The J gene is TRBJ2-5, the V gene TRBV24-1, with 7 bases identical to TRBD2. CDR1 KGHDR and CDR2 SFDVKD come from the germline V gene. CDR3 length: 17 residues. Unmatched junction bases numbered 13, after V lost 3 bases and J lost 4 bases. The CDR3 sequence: CATSDGGDTGLRETQYF. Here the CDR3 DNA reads TGTGCCACCAGTGATGGGGGGGATACGGGTTTACGAGAGACCCAGTACTTC.

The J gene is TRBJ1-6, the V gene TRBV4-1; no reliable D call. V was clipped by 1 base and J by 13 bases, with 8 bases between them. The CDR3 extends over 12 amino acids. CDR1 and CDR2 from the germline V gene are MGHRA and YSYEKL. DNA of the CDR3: TGCGCCAGCAGCCAAGGGATCTGGCCCCTCCACTTT. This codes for CASSQGIWPLHF.

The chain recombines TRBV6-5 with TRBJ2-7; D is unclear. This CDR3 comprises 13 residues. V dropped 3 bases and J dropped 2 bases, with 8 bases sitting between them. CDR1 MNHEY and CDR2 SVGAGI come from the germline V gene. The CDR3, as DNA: TGTGCCAGCAGTTATGTCCGGACCTACGAGCAGTACTTC. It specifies CASSYVRTYEQYF.